This T cell receptor (beta chain) was retrieved from a study of T-cell memory formation after mild COVID-19. Germline V gene lookup returns CDR1 SGHTA and CDR2 FQGNSA. This CDR3 is 17 amino acids long. V lost 5 bases, J lost 0 bases, and 14 bases lay in between. TCRdb passed the 5' RACE reads through MiXCR, listing each CDR3 protein once. The table has about 130,000 distinct CDR3 sequences, around 15% seen once; the top ten hold about 5.2%. The study's findings and limits: Unconfirmed was the SARS-CoV-2 specificity of second-wave clones that peaked on day 37. Pre-infection memory contained some responding clones, which suggested that cross-reactive memory had joined. CD4/CD8 balance held among clones contracting day 15 to 85, and later expanders leaned CD4+. Among contracting clones, CD4+ were mainly CM/EM and CD8+ enriched in EMRA.

In regard to this clonotype: Its antigen is currently unknown.

The TCR was taken from a man between 18 and 35 years old who had mild COVID-19 (a few samples of this study predate the infection). Cell type and time point are not known. The chain uses TRBV7-2 and TRBJ2-6, with D uncertain. The sample comprised PBMCs or a T cell subset sorted from them (not recorded which). CDR3: CASSTNRPRSGANVLTF. CDR3 sequence (DNA): TGTGCCAGCAGCACAAACCGACCGCGCTCTGGGGCCAACGTCCTGACTTTC. The full variable domain, with the rest looked up from reference TRBV7-2 and TRBJ2-6, is GAGVSQSPSNKVTEKGKDVELRCDPISGHTALYWYRQSLGQGLEFLIYFQGNSAPDKSGLPSDRFSAERTGGSVSTLTIQRTQQEDSAVYLCASSTNRPRSGANVLTFGAGSRLTVL.